This TCR beta chain was recorded in a study of cytomegalovirus exposure and HLA in healthy donors. Findings and limits, study-wide: Later analysis revealed greater clonal expansion in HLA-associated TCR beta chains than in equally common others. Presence/absence results assume similar sequencing depth per donor, which may not hold. It has been reported that TCR beta sequences accurately predicted the HLA-A and HLA-B alleles of most subjects.

PCR employed 60 Vbeta and 13 Jbeta primers. Sequencing used immunoSEQ multiplex PCR; TCRdb keeps in-frame clones, though not all of them. This table has 55,000 to 70,000 clones, roughly 71% appearing once. Concerning this clone: The antigen is not known.

It was healthy bone marrow donors who served as donors. V trimming: 3 bases; J trimming: 3 bases; junction bases outside the gene matches: 4. Per the germline V gene, CDR1 is MNHNS and CDR2 is SASEGT. The CDR3 covers 14 residues. The receptor was isolated from a woman aged 55-70 years in good health and CMV-seropositive. The sample comprised PBMCs. The V and J genes are TRBV6-1 and TRBJ2-7; TRBD1 matches 8 bases. CDR3 amino acids: CASSDPGQDYEQYF. CDR3 coding DNA: TGTGCCAGCAGTGACCCGGGACAGGACTACGAGCAGTACTTC.